This entry lists 14 T cell receptor beta chains sequenced from one sample in a study of CD8 T cells in ankylosing spondylitis. Each CDR3 protein is one row after TCRdb ran MiXCR on the 5' RACE reads. The sample shows roughly 100,000 distinct CDR3 sequences, roughly 8.3% of them seen only once. The sequenced sample consisted of blood, either unsorted or a sorted T cell fraction (not recorded which). These receptor sequences come from a male donor with ankylosing spondylitis or in good health (not recorded which).

This clonotype was counted between two and nine times. J is TRBJ2-1 and V is TRBV20-1; TRBD1 or TRBD2 may be the D gene (5 bases each). The CDR3 is 15 residues long. Trimming left V 2 bases short and J 1 base short, with 12 bases between. Germline CDR1 and CDR2: DFQATT and SNEGSKA (reference sequence). The CDR3 sequence: CSARKGRLSYNEQFF. DNA for the CDR3: TGCAGTGCTAGAAAGGGACGGCTATCCTACAATGAGCAGTTCTTC.

This rearrangement joins TRBV20-1 to TRBJ1-6, with 9 bases identical to TRBD1. The CDR3 totals 15 residues. Germline-derived CDR1 and CDR2 are DFQATT and SNEGSKA (reference sequence). Unmatched junction bases numbered 8, after V lost 4 bases and J lost 7 bases. The CDR3 bases are TGCAGTGCTATAGTTCCGGGGACAGGGAATTCACCCCTCCACTTT. Translating it yields CSAIVPGTGNSPLHF.

This clonotype was detected many times. The chain employs TRBV20-1 and TRBJ2-5, with TRBD2 identical over 12 bases. This CDR3 contains 15 residues. Germline CDR1 DFQATT, CDR2 SNEGSKA (reference sequence). V gave up 5 bases and J gave up 3 bases; unmatched junction bases: 7. The CDR3 nucleotides are TGCAGTGCTCCGACTAGCGGGAGCGGGAAAGAGACCCAGTACTTC. Its translation: CSAPTSGSGKETQYF.

A few counts support this clonotype. The chain couples TRBV4-1 to TRBJ2-1, with 11 bases matching TRBD2. The trim removed 2 bases at V and 6 bases at J, leaving 9 bases unmatched. The V gene's germline CDR1 is MGHRA and CDR2 YSYEKL. The CDR3 extends over 17 amino acids. The CDR3 spells CASSQSPLTSGTNEQFF. CDR3 DNA: TGCGCCAGCAGCCAAAGTCCGCTGACTAGCGGGACCAATGAGCAGTTCTTC.

As to this clonotype: Sequence at one end of the junction differs from germline and may be a read error. The chain uses TRBV12-3 or TRBV12-4 and TRBJ1-1; no clear D. The CDR3 length is 14 residues. The CDR3 loop reads CASRLDGRNTEAFF. DNA of the CDR3: TGTGCCAGCCGTTTGGACGGACGGAACACTGAAGCTTTCTTT.

This clonotype was detected only a few times. This chain uses TRBV7-9 with TRBJ2-7, with D unresolved. The V end lost 4 bases, the J end lost 0 bases, and 10 bases lay between the germline ends. The CDR3 is 14 amino acids. Germline V CDR1 and CDR2: SEHNR, FQNEAQ (reference sequence). The chain's CDR3 is CASSSPSVSYEQYF. CDR3 nucleotides: TGTGCCAGCAGCTCCCCGAGTGTCTCCTACGAGCAGTACTTC.

This sequence joins TRBV6-1 and TRBJ1-3; D gene unclear. V was shortened by 5 bases and J by 8 bases, with 13 bases between the two germline ends. Per germline, CDR1 MNHNS and CDR2 SASEGT. The CDR3 is 13 amino acids. CDR3 in DNA: TGTGCCAGCAGTCCGGGCCCCGGGGACACCATATATTTT. Residues: CASSPGPGDTIYF.

This clonotype was seen at least ten times. This chain's CDR3 is CSALSSRFAYEQYF. The CDR3 coding sequence is TGCAGTGCTCTTTCTAGCCGCTTTGCCTACGAGCAGTACTTC. This chain connects TRBV20-1 to TRBJ2-7; maybe TRBD2 (5 bases). This CDR3 has 14 residues. Trimming stripped 5 bases from V and 2 bases from J, with 16 bases between. Per germline, CDR1 DFQATT and CDR2 SNEGSKA (reference sequence).

This clonotype was seen repeatedly, ten times or more. V usage is TRBV5-1 and J usage is TRBJ2-1, with D maybe TRBD1 (7 bases). Germline V gives CDR1 SGHRS, CDR2 YFSETQ. Trimming pared 4 bases from V and 9 bases from J, leaving 26 bases between. The CDR3 totals 17 residues. DNA for the CDR3: TGCGCCAGCAGCCCGAAGAGAGGGGGCGGGGCGCCCGGTGAGCAGTTCTTC. Protein sequence: CASSPKRGGGAPGEQFF. Together with reference TRBV5-1 and TRBJ2-1, the CDR3 gives the full variable domain: KAGVTQTPRYLIKTRGQQVTLSCSPISGHRSVSWYQQTPGQGLQFLFEYFSETQRNKGNFPGRFSGRQFSNSRSEMNVSTLELGDSALYLCASSPKRGGGAPGEQFFGPGTRLTVL.

As concerns this clonotype: At one end the junction does not follow the germline gene, possibly because of a read error. V is TRBV20-1 and J is TRBJ2-1; 8 bases agree with TRBD1. The CDR3 is 19 residues long. Germline V gene lookup returns CDR1 DFQATT and CDR2 SNEGSKA (reference sequence). The CDR3 nucleotides read TGCTGTGCTGAGGCCGGGACAGGCTCTCCCGGTTCAAGCTACAATGAGCAGTTCTTC. It specifies CCAEAGTGSPGSSYNEQFF.

In its sample, this clonotype was seen many times. The chain carries TRBV6-1 and TRBJ2-7; 9 bases match TRBD1. Germline loops: CDR1 MNHNS, CDR2 SASEGT. With 7 bases clipped from V and 6 bases from J, the junction kept 7 bases outside the gene matches. CDR3 length: 13 amino acids. This CDR3 is CASNRDRAGEQYF. The CDR3 DNA reads TGTGCCAGCAACCGGGACAGGGCTGGCGAGCAGTACTTC.

Ten or more counts support this clonotype. The chain combines TRBV6-2 or TRBV6-3 with TRBJ2-1; 8 bases match TRBD2. Germline trimming cut 6 bases from V and 1 base from J; bases unmatched to any gene: 5. The germline CDR1 and CDR2 sequences are MNHEY and SVGEGT. This CDR3 is built from 15 residues. In DNA, the CDR3 is TGTGCCAGCAGCCAGGCTAGCGGGTCCTACAATGAGCAGTTCTTC. Its translation: CASSQASGSYNEQFF.

The sample holds many counts of this clonotype. The chain uses TRBV10-1 and TRBJ2-4; 9 nucleotides match TRBD2. The germline V gene has CDR1 WNHNN and CDR2 SYGVQD (reference sequence). The CDR3 consists of 13 residues. The V and J ends lost 6 bases and 5 bases, in that order; junction bases with no gene match: 2. CDR3 protein: CASRGLAQNIQYF. The CDR3 bases are TGCGCCAGCAGGGGACTAGCTCAAAACATTCAGTACTTC.

Many counts were recorded for this clonotype. This chain uses TRBV20-1 with TRBJ2-5, with TRBD1 matching over 8 bases. This CDR3 has 15 residues. Trimming at V came to 6 bases and at J to 4 bases, leaving 13 bases not matched to a gene. Germline CDR1 DFQATT, CDR2 SNEGSKA (reference sequence). This CDR3 reads CSASTLGQGGETQYF. In DNA, the CDR3 is TGCAGTGCCTCAACCCTCGGACAGGGCGGAGAGACCCAGTACTTC.